This is a list of T cell receptor beta chains from one sample in a study of OX40 agonist ivuxolimab in advanced cancers. Measured with immunoSEQ multiplex PCR; TCRdb has only the in-frame clones, and not every one. This sample yields about 15,000 clones, of which approximately 90% are seen a single time; 6.5% to 8.5% belongs to the top ten. This material consisted of CD4+ or CD8+ T cells sorted from blood, taken in a trial of the OX40 agonist ivuxolimab. All receptors derive from an adult with an advanced solid tumor such as melanoma, head and neck, liver or kidney cancer. Each CDR3 is given without its conserved first and last residue. D genes are given only for firm matches. Expanded clones are given a class, and other clones once, few, many or no size at all.

>TRBJ1-1|14|once|.|TRBV2
ASSRDRSATYTEAF
>TRBJ1-2|12|.|.|TRBV18
ASSSDSSNYGYT
>TRBJ2-7|12|.|.|TRBV6-1
ASSEGGVRNEQY
>TRBJ2-1|15|few|TRBD1|TRBV19
ASSTPREDRSDNEQF
>TRBJ1-5|12|.|TRBD1|TRBV6-4
ASSEWDRGTPQH
>TRBJ2-5|11|.|.|TRBV7-6
ASSLGDQETQY
>TRBJ2-2|14|.|.|TRBV7-2
ASSLAGRANTGELF
>TRBJ2-3|12|.|.|TRBV7-9
ASSLAKSTDTQY
>TRBJ1-2|14|once|TRBD1|TRBV6-5
ASSYSAGQGNYGYT
>TRBJ1-2|12|.|.|TRBV7-2
ASSVNREFYGYT
>TRBJ2-2|10|.|.|TRBV10-2
ASLSGTGELF
>TRBJ2-3|13|.|.|TRBV9
ASSARDRSTDTQY
>TRBJ2-7|11|.|.|TRBV5-1
ASSFDRSYEQY
>TRBJ1-1|11|.|.|TRBV19
ASHQGWGTEAF
>TRBJ1-1|14|.|.|TRBV13
ASSFNPRIRGTEAF
>TRBJ2-1|9|few|TRBD2|TRBV12-5
ASGSGTTEF
>.|13|once|TRBD1|TRBV7-2
ASSTPTGGKNEQY
>TRBJ2-3|13|.|TRBD2|TRBV27
ASSPLAGGVNTQY
>TRBJ1-5|12|.|.|TRBV5-5
ASSLDRANQPQH
>TRBJ1-2|12|.|.|TRBV2
ASKGQTANYGYT
>TRBJ2-1|10|once|.|TRBV4-2
ASSRTADEQF
>TRBJ2-1|12|.|TRBD2|TRBV2
ASTPGVAGNEQF
>TRBJ1-2|9|few|.|TRBV7-9
ASSLGPGYT
>TRBJ2-5|12|.|TRBD1|TRBV9
ASNTGGWFETQY
>TRBJ2-1|13|.|TRBD1|TRBV7-3
ASSLVGTGRGEQF
>TRBJ1-2|12|.|TRBD1|TRBV10-3
AISEPRGPESYT
>TRBJ2-3|14|.|TRBD2|TRBV7-9
ASSLGLADSTDTQY
>TRBJ2-1|10|.|TRBD2|TRBV27
ASSFNMGGEF
>TRBJ2-2|13|.|.|TRBV14
ASSNRDLNTGELF
>TRBJ2-1|14|.|.|TRBV12-5
ASGLVQGRVGNEQF
>TRBJ1-5|14|once|TRBD1|TRBV19
ASGRGQSYSNQPQH
>TRBJ2-7|14|.|.|TRBV15
ATSPRGAGGSHEQY
>TRBJ2-5|12|.|TRBD2|TRBV5-1
ASSSRGGLETQY
>TRBJ1-5|14|medium-sized|.|TRBV19
ASSTSQGISNQPQH
>TRBJ2-5|13|.|.|TRBV9
ASCPQGISWETQY
>TRBJ2-7|11|.|TRBD2|TRBV2
ASSEGLERGKY
>TRBJ1-5|13|.|TRBD1|TRBV6-5
ASRDRAGWDQPQH
>TRBJ2-3|11|.|TRBD1|TRBV19
ASSMGRGDTQY
>TRBJ2-5|15|.|TRBD2|TRBV7-8
ASSSLGRSGGGETQY
>TRBJ1-1|12|.|.|TRBV4-1
ASSQAGVGTEAF
>TRBJ1-5|12|.|.|TRBV6-9
ASSYRQGDQPQH
>TRBJ2-1|12|.|.|TRBV5-1
ASSLAPEGNEQF
>TRBJ1-5|15|once|.|TRBV9
ASSPGETTYSNQPQH
>TRBJ2-5|14|.|TRBD2|TRBV19
ASSPSGLAGQETQY
>TRBJ1-2|10|few|.|TRBV29-1
SVDRGEGGYT
>TRBJ2-3|12|.|.|TRBV7-9
ASSQRDSPDTQY
>TRBJ2-3|14|.|TRBD1|TRBV9
ASSVAGTGGTDTQY
>TRBJ2-7|12|.|.|TRBV18
ASSTMTENTKQY
>TRBJ2-7|12|.|.|TRBV5-4
ASSQLGTLGEQY